Here is one T cell receptor (beta chain) with its context. It has no known antigen specificity. The sample originates from a study of CXCR3-negative and CXCR3-positive naive CD8 T cells (dated by TCRdb to between 2019 and 2020). Notes on the research overall: In total, around 150 million TRB reads were obtained, or roughly 1.5 +/- 0.3 million reads per library. Diversity and physicochemical repertoire analyses covered 11 donors pooled from two independent experiments. For the TRBV-TRBJ cluster analysis, the naive subsets came from 5 donors, while the memory cells came from 3 donors.

The research as a whole found: Comparably high repertoire diversity was found in both naive subsets, whereas much lower repertoire diversity was found in memory CD8+ T cells. CXCR3 expression partially decreased after cryopreservation, so most assays used freshly isolated PBMCs. Surface CD5, linked to self-reactivity in mice, was comparable between naive subsets; TCR interaction strength was therefore also inferred from TRB CDR3 physicochemical properties. Similar TRBV-TRBJ usage was shown by naive CXCR3-negative and CXCR3-positive cells from the same donor, whereas distinct patterns were shown by memory cells. Compared with CXCR3-negative naive cells, CXCR3-positive naive cells had TRB CDR3s with higher hydrophobicity (lower Kidera factor 4), lower energy, and higher strength and volume indices.

The CDR3 starts with the cysteine, ends with the phenylalanine, and has 14 residues. No DNA is listed. Each CD8+ T cell subset was flow-sorted in triplicate, and some 310,000 cells per subset were placed directly into RLT lysis buffer. To keep memory contaminants out, a stringent definition of naive CD8+ T cells was applied: CD45RO-CCR7+CD27+CD95-. Standard density gradient centrifugation was used to isolate peripheral blood mononuclear cells from buffy coats. A FACSAria III was used to flow-sort naive CD8+ T cells into CXCR3-negative and CXCR3-positive populations. An RNeasy Mini Kit was used to extract total RNA from the sorted cells. The reads were generated on a NextSeq 550. The Human TCR Profiling Kit (MiLaboratory) was used to prepare UMI-labeled 5' RACE TRB cDNA libraries. The full amount of extracted RNA was used for cDNA synthesis, and the full amount of resulting cDNA was used for PCR amplification. Libraries were prepared in parallel with an identical number of PCR cycles. The study's own analysis went as follows. With a minimum of two reads required per UMI, MIGEC and MiXCR pulled out about 50,000 +/- 9,200 unique UMI-labeled TRB cDNA molecules from each library. On average, approximately 40,000 +/- 10,000 functional in-frame TRB CDR3 nucleotide clonotypes lacking stop codons were found per library. After downsampling to 5000 UMI-labeled TRB molecules per sample, diversity metrics, including normalized Shannon-Wiener and Chao1, were computed in VDJtools. VDJtools computed clonotype-size-weighted physicochemical properties of the central five CDR3 residues: interaction energy, strength, volume and Kidera factor 4. The reads went through TCRdb reprocessing, and each CDR3 protein sequence gets one entry with no DNA. TCRdb assigned the V and J calls; the authors' analysis was not used. The sample's own table lists 28,000 or so distinct CDR3 sequences. About 2.6% of the sample is taken by the ten largest.

The sequence links TRBV12-3 or TRBV12-4 to TRBJ1-1; TCRdb proposes TRBD1, but this gene call is untestable without DNA. Material: naive CXCR3- CD8+ T cells from blood. The cell subset or site label on this specimen signifies: CD45RO-CCR7+CD27+CD95- naive CD8+ T cells lacking CXCR3 (TNR3-). This receptor was obtained from a human donor in good health. Some clones in this sample may be carry-over from other donors' samples. The CDR3 protein sequence reads: CASSKRQFDTEAFF.